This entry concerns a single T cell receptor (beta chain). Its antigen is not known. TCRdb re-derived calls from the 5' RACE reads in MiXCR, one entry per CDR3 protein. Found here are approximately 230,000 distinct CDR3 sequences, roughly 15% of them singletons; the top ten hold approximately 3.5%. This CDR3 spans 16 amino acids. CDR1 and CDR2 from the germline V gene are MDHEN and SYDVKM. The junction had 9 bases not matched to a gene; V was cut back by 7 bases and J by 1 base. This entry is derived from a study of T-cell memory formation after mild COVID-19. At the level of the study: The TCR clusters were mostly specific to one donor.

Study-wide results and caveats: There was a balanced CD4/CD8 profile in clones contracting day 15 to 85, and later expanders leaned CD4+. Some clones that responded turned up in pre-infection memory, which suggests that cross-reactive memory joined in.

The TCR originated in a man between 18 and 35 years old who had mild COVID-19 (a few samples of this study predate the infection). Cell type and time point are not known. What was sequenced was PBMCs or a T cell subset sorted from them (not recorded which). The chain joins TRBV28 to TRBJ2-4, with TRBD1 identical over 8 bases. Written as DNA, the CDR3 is TGTGCCAGCAAGATACAGGGGGATTCGGCCAAAAACATTCAGTACTTC. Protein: CASKIQGDSAKNIQYF.